This is a list of T cell receptor beta chains from one sample in a study of T cell repertoires in cytomegalovirus infection. TCRdb re-called the reads with MiXCR, one entry per CDR3 protein. The table lists over 450,000 distinct CDR3 sequences, about 10% of them singletons, with about 10% in the top ten. Material: PBMCs. The receptors here all came from a human donor in good health (CMV status not recorded). Some clones in this sample may be carry-over from other donors' samples. Both conserved end residues are part of each CDR3. Fields, in order: clone size, V gene, D gene, J gene, CDR3 protein, CDR3 DNA. D genes are given only for firm matches. Expanded clones get a size class; other rows say once, few or many, or leave the size out.

>.|TRBV9|.|TRBJ2-5
CASSVAGQDQETQYF
TGTGCCAGCAGCGTAGCGGGGCAGGACCAAGAGACCCAGTACTTC
>few|TRBV7-9|TRBD2|TRBJ2-7
CASSLLTSGSHEQYF
TGTGCCAGCAGCTTATTAACTAGCGGGAGTCACGAGCAGTACTTC
>many|TRBV7-9|TRBD1|TRBJ1-3
CASSLVRGHLSGNTIYF
TGTGCCAGCAGCTTAGTAAGGGGGCACCTCTCTGGAAACACCATATATTTT
>many|TRBV9|TRBD1|TRBJ1-5
CASSVGGQYNQPQHF
TGTGCCAGCAGCGTAGGGGGACAGTACAATCAGCCCCAGCATTTT
>many|TRBV5-4|TRBD2|TRBJ2-7
CASRLAGANEQYF
TGTGCCTCAAGACTAGCGGGGGCCAACGAGCAGTACTTC
>many|TRBV11-3|TRBD1|TRBJ2-3
CASSETGNFGTDTQYF
TGTGCCAGCAGCGAGACAGGGAATTTCGGCACAGATACGCAGTATTTT
>few|TRBV20-1|TRBD1|TRBJ1-1
CSASLTGGVEAFF
TGCAGTGCTAGCTTGACAGGGGGAGTTGAAGCTTTCTTT
>many|TRBV12-3/TRBV12-4|.|TRBJ2-7
CASSPQGFGYEQYF
TGTGCCAGCAGTCCCCAGGGGTTTGGGTACGAGCAGTACTTC
>many|TRBV11-2|TRBD1|TRBJ1-2
CASSSLQGRGRGYTF
TGTGCCAGCAGCTCACTACAGGGGCGAGGCCGGGGCTACACCTTC
>.|TRBV28|TRBD2|TRBJ2-2
CASSLYPSGRRNTGELFF
TGTGCCAGCAGTTTATATCCTAGCGGGAGAAGGAACACCGGGGAGCTGTTTTTT
>.|TRBV20-1|.|TRBJ1-1
CSAPLWGSMNTQAFF
TGCAGTGCTCCTCTATGGGGCAGCATGAACACTCAAGCTTTCTTT
>many|TRBV27|TRBD1|TRBJ2-1
CASSAGQGVGNEQFF
TGTGCCAGCAGTGCCGGACAGGGGGTTGGCAATGAGCAGTTCTTC
>many|TRBV12-3/TRBV12-4|TRBD2|TRBJ2-7
CASMAGVEQYF
TGTGCCAGCATGGCGGGGGTCGAGCAGTACTTC
>.|TRBV20-1|TRBD1|TRBJ1-2
CSAPRQGVNGYTF
TGCAGTGCCCCGAGGCAGGGGGTCAATGGCTACACCTTC